These 3 T cell receptor beta chains came from one sample sequenced in a study of blood T cell repertoires in COVID-19. Libraries were prepared by immunoSEQ multiplex PCR; TCRdb keeps only in-frame clonotypes and omits some of them. In the table there are roughly 360,000 clones, around 86% of which are singletons. The sample taken for sequencing was PBMCs or T cells enriched from blood (not recorded which). The receptors shown here come from a woman between 45 and 60 years old who had recovered from COVID-19.

A note on this clone: At one end the junction does not follow the germline gene, possibly because of a read error. This CDR3 is also generated by other DNA sequences in the sample. The chain links TRBV11-3 to TRBJ2-5; 7 bases are a match to TRBD2. This CDR3 spans 16 amino acids. Germline assignment: CDR1 SGHNT and CDR2 YENEEA. Written as DNA, the CDR3 is TGTGCCAGTAGCTTAGTCGGAGCGGGGCCTCTGGGGACCCAGTACTTC. Its protein product is CASSLVGAGPLGTQYF.

J is TRBJ2-1 and V is TRBV4-3; D possibly corresponds to TRBD1 (5 bases). The CDR3 contains 16 residues. CDR1 and CDR2 from the germline V gene are LGHNA and YSLEER. The V and J ends lost 0 bases and 6 bases respectively, with 15 bases between them. CDR3 sequence: CASSQDQVAGINEQFF. The CDR3 DNA is TGCGCCAGCAGCCAAGATCAGGTCGCAGGGATCAATGAGCAGTTCTTC.

The table lists this clone with many counts. V is TRBV7-2 and J is TRBJ1-2, with D tentatively TRBD1 (5 bases). V lost 5 bases and J 0 bases, leaving 19 bases between the germline ends. The germline V gene has CDR1 SGHTA and CDR2 FQGNSA. The CDR3 is 17 residues long. The CDR3 sequence is CASSMTAGARANYGYTF. DNA for the CDR3: TGTGCCAGCAGCATGACAGCCGGAGCCAGAGCTAACTATGGCTACACCTTC.